The T cell receptor beta chain under discussion was sequenced for a study of long-term antiretroviral therapy in people with HIV (dated by TCRdb to 2022 to 2024). At the level of the whole study: The earliest samples were collected roughly a decade before the 2015 WHO recommendation for immediate ART, at a time when ART was usually postponed until CD4 counts fell. This retrospective serial study examined whether starting ART and sustained HIV suppression were associated with changes in the composition and diversity of the TRB repertoire in peripheral blood. A total of around 190 cryopreserved PBMC samples came from 30 or so adults with confirmed HIV infection and were collected serially over a mean of roughly six years (range 1-12). Of the approximately 28 participants with HIV, more than 10 were female. Test extractions of a monoclonal T-cell line alongside approximately 34 polyclonal samples showed no cross-contamination during QIAcube processing.

Participants were included only if at least one PBMC sample before ART initiation and at least two post-ART samples were available. All participants with HIV were treated in the United States of America. Before DNA extraction, cryopreserved samples containing about 0.95-10 million PBMC were thawed and washed. At the time of the earliest PBMC sample, participants with HIV were aged between about 23 and 54 years. Per participant, PBMC samples came from 1-4 timepoints prior to ART initiation and 2-8 timepoints following ART initiation, for a median of 7 samples. For every participant, serial HIV viral load, CD4+ T-cell count, ART history and demographic data were obtained. Genomic DNA was extracted from unsorted PBMC with a Qiagen kit on a QIAcube, processed in batches of 12 samples. Turning to this clone: No cognate antigen has been identified for it. No much larger clone is present one base from it, and per-base qualities are unavailable.

Taken from the germline V gene, the CDR1 and CDR2 loops are ENHRY and SYGVKD. The V and J ends are trimmed by 0 bases and 0 bases, leaving 11 bases between them. The CDR3 measures 16 amino acids from cysteine to phenylalanine. Only the CDR3 portion is preserved as DNA: 48 bases, with reading frame beginning at the first base. Broad study findings and their caveats: Because PBMC availability was limited, only the TCR beta chain was sequenced, with no alpha chain pairing. HIV repertoires had narrower CDR3 length ranges than controls, and the network structure suggested an antigen-experienced repertoire that shifted only slightly toward naive after ART. Inferences about post-ART repertoire changes are limited because no data were available on ART adherence, viral resistance or therapy changes. Because pre-ART samples had limited cell numbers, profiling was done on unsorted PBMC rather than on sorted CD4+ and CD8+ T cells. At every time point, the repertoire was dominated by expanded TRB clones first identified before ART initiation, although this dominance fluctuated and, in many PLHIV, declined after ART. Starting ART was linked to a significant rise in TRB diversity, yet even after long-term ART the diversity remained significantly lower than in transplant donor controls. The samples span the years 2004 to 2017, and the ART regimens used at that time may not be as effective as current regimens.

Sequencing of the TRB variable region was done with the immunoSEQ hsTCRB v3.0 assay at survey level resolution. TRB sequencing targeted a depth of roughly 35,000-55,000 T-cell genomes per sample. Pooled TRB libraries were sequenced on an Illumina MiSeq with a v3 150-cycle kit. As for how the authors treated the data: Analysis of repertoires was carried out in R inside a reproducible Nextflow workflow spanning QC, data transformation and analysis. Custom analyses were implemented in LymphoSeq2, an R package for AIRR-Seq data exploration. A few samples yielding fewer than 5000 total TRB sequences were excluded, leaving 188 analyzed HIV repertoires. Of the 188 retained HIV repertoires, about 59 were collected before and more than 120 after ART initiation. Repertoires were downsampled to 5000 TRB nucleotide sequences, and summary statistics were averaged over 100 downsampling iterations. The analysis kept only TRB sequences whose CDR3 regions were at least seven amino acids long. Two measures captured diversity: a Shannon entropy-derived clonality score and the Gini coefficient. In the repertoire networks, any two of the top 5000 CDR3 amino acid sequences were connected whenever the two sequences differed by an edit distance of one. For TRB CDR3 amino acid sequences, GLIPH2 was used to predict antigen specificity groups and MHC restriction. To flag known CMV, EBV, HIV or tissue antigen associations, CDR3 amino acid sequences were matched against VDJdb and McPAS-TCR. Pre-ART, post-ART and control groups were compared with Wilcoxon signed-rank tests and Holm-Bonferroni correction. TCRdb limited this immuneACCESS table to in-frame rearrangements with V and J called. A share of clones is missing; checked studies link under half to unresolved V genes, and the rest is unexplained. V, J and clone size are those of that table, while D and trimming were read from the DNA. Here the sample has 10,000 to 15,000 clones; 65% to 85% occur a single time. Around 15% of the sample is in the top ten clones.

This clonotype was obtained from a woman aged 18-29 years with HIV. The receptor chain draws on TRBV10-3 and TRBJ1-1, with no D gene named confidently. The source was unsorted PBMCs, collected 1.3 years after starting antiretroviral therapy. The CDR3 reads CAISESNMELNTEAFF. The nucleotide sequence reads as follows: TGTGCCATCAGTGAGTCGAATATGGAATTGAACACTGAAGCTTTCTTT.